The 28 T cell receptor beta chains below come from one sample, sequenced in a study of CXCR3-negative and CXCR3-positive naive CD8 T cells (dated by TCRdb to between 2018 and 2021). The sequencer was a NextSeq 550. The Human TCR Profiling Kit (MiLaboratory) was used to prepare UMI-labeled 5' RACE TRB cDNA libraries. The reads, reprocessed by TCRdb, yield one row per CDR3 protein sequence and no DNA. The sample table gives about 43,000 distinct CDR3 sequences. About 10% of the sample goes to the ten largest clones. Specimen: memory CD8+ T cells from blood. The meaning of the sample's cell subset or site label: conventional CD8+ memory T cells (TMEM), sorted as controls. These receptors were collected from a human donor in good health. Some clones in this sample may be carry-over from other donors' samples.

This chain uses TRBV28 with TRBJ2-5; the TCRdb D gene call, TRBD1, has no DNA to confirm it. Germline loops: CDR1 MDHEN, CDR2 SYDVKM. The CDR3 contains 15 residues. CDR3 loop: CASSPGDRVAETQYF.

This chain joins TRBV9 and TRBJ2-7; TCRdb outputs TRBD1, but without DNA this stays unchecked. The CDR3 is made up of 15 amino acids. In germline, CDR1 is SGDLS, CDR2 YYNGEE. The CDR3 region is CASSVGGQSTYEQYF.

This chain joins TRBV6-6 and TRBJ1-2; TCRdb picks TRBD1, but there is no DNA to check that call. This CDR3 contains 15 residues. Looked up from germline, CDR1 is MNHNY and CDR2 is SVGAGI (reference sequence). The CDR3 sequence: CASSYPGTDEYGYTF.

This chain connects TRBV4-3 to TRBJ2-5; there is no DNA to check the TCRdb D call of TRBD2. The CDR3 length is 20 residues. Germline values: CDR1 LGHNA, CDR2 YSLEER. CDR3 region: CASSQVFLAGETFRQETQYF.

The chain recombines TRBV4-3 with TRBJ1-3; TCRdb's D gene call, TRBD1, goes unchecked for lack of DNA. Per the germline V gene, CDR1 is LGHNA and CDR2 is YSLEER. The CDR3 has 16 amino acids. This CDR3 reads CASSQGTGSSGNTIYF.

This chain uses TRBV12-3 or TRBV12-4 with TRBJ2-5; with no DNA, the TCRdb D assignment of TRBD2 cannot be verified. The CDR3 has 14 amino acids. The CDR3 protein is CASSFLGDWETQYF.

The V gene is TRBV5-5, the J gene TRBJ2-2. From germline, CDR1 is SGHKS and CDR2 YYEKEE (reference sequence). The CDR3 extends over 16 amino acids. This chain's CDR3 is CASSFGWGDSTGELFF.

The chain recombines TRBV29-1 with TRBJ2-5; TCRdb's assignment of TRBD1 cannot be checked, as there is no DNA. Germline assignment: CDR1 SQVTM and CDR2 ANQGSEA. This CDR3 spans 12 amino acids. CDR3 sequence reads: CSVVAQGETQYF.

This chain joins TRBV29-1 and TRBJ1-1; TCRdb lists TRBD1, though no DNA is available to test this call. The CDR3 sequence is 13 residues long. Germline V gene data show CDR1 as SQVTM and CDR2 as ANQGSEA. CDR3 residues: CSVGGTGNTEAFF.

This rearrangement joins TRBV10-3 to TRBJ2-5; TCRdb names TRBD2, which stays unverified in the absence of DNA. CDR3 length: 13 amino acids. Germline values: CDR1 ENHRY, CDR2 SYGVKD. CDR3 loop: CAISAGSSWDQYF.

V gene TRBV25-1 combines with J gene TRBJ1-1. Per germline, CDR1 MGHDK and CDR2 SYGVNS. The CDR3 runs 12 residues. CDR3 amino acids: CASSTGNTEAFF.

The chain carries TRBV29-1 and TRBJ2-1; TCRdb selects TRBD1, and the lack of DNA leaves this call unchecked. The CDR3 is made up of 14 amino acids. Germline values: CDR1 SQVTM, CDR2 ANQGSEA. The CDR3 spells CSVRGAGSGYEQFF.

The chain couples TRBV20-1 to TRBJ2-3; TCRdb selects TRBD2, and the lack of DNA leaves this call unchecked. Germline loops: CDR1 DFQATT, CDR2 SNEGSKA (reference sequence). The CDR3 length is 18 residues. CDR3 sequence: CSARDPDSQTSVTDTQYF.

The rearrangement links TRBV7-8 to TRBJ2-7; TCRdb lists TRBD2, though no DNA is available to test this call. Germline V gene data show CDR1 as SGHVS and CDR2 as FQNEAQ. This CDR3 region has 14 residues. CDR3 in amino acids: CATDPPALAYEQYF.

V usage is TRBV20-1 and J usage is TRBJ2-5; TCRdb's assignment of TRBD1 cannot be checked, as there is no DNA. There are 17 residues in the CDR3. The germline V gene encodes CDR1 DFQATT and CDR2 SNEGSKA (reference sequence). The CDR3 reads CSARDPLGGPNQETQYF.

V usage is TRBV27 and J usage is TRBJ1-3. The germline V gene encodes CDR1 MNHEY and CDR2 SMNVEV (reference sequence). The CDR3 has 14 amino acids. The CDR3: CASSNPRAGDTIYF.

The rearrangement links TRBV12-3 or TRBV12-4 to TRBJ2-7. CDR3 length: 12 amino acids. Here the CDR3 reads CASSLRPYEQYF.

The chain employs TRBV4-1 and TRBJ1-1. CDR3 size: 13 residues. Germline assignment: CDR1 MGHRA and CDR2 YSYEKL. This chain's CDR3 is CASSHPNISGAFF.

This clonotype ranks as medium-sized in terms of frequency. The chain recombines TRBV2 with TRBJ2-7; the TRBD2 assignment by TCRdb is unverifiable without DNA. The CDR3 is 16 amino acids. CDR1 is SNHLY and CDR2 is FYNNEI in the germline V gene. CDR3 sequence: CASSDRGRVRSVEQYF.

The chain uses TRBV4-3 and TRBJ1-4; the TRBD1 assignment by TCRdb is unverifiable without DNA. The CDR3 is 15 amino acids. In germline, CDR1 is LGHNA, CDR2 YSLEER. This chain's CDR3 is CASSQDSGRNEKLFF.

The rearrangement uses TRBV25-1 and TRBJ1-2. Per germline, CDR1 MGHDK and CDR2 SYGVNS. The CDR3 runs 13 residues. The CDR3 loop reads CASSERRLGGYTF.

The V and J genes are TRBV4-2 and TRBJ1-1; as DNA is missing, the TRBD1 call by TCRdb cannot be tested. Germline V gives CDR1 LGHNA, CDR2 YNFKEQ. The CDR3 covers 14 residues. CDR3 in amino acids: CASSQPGLNTEAFF.

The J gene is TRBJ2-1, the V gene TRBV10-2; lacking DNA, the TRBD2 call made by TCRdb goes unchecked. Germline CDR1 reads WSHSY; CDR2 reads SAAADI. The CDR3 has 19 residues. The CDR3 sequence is CASSESGLAGVITYNEQFF.

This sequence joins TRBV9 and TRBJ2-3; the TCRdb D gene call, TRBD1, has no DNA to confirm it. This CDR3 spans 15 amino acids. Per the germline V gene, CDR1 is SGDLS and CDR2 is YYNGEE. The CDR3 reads CASSPYGTLTDTQYF.

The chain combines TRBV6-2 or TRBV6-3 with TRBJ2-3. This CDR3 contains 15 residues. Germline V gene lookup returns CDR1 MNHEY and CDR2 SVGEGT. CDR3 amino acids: CASSLLHPAADTQYF.

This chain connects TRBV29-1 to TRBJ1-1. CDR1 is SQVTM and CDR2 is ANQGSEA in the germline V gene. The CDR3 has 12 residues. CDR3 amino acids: CSVGGISPEAFF.

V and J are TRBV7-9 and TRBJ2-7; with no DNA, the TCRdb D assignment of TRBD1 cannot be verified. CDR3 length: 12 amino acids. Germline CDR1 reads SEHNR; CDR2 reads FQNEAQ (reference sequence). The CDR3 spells CASSLPGYEQYF. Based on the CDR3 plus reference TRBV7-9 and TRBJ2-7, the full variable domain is DTGVSQNPRHKITKRGQNVTFRCDPISEHNRLYWYRQTLGQGPEFLTYFQNEAQLEKSRLLSDRFSAERPKGSFSTLEIQRTEQGDSAMYLCASSLPGYEQYFGPGTRLTVT.

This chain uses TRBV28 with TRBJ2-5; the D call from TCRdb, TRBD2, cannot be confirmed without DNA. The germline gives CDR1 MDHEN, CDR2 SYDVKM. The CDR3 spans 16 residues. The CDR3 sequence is CASSFPLAGAKETQYF.